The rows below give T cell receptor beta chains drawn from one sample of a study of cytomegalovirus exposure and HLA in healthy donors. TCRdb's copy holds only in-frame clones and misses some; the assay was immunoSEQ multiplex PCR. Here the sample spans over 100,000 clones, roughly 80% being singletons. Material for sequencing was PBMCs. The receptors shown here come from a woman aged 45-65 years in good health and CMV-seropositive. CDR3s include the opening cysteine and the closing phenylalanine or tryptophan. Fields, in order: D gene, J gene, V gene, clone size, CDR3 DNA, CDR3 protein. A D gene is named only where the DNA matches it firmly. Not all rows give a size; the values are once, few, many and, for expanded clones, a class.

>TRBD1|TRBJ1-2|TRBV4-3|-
TGCGCCAGCACGCCGGGACAGGGAGGGTCTGGCTACACCTTC
CASTPGQGGSGYTF
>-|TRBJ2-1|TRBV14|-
TGTGCCAGCAGCCAGTGGACACACAATGAGCAGTTCTTC
CASSQWTHNEQFF
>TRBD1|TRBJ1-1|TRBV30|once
TGTGCCTGCGGACAGGTCACTGAAGCTTTCTTT
CACGQVTEAFF
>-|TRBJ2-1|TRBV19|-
TGTGCCAGTAGTATCGTGCAGGGTATTCCAAATGAGCAGTTCTTC
CASSIVQGIPNEQFF
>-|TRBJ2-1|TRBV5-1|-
TGCGCCAGCAGCTTGGGGGGACAAAACAATGAGCAGTTCTTC
CASSLGGQNNEQFF
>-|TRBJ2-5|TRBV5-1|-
TGCGCCAGCAGCCGAACCTCGGAAGAGACCCAGTACTTC
CASSRTSEETQYF
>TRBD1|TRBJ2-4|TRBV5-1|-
TGCGCCAGCAGCTTGGACGCCGGGACAGGGAGTTACATTCAGTACTTC
CASSLDAGTGSYIQYF
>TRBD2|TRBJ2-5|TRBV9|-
TGTGCCAGTAGCGTCGGACTAGTTGAGACCCAGTACTTC
CASSVGLVETQYF
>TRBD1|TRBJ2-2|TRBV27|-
TGTGCCAGCAGTTCTCTCGGGTCGACAGGGAGCACCGGGGAGCTGTTTTTT
CASSSLGSTGSTGELFF
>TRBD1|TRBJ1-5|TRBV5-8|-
TGTGCCAGCAGCTTTATGATAGGGCAGGGGGGAAATCAGCCCCAGCATTTT
CASSFMIGQGGNQPQHF
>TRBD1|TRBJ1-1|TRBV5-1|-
TGCGCCAGCAAAAGTGGGACAGGGACGATGAACACTGAAGCTTTCTTT
CASKSGTGTMNTEAFF
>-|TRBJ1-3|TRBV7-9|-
TGTTCCAGCAGCCATCTCCGCAGCACCATATATTTT
CSSSHLRSTIYF
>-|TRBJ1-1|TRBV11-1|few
TGTGCCAGCAGCTTAGATGCTCCTCGAGGGACTGAAGCTTTCTTT
CASSLDAPRGTEAFF
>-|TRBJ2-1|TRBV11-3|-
TGTGCCAGCAGCCCGAACAGGGATGGGGACAATGAGCAGTTCTTC
CASSPNRDGDNEQFF
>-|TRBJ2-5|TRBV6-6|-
TGTGCCAGCAGTTACTCCTCAGACCAAGAGACCCAGTACTTC
CASSYSSDQETQYF
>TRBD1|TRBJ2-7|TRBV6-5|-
TGTGCCAGCAGTTCCCGGACAGGGAGCTCCTACGAGCAGTACTTC
CASSSRTGSSYEQYF
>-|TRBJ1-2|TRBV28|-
TGTGCCAGCTGCGCCCCCGGAGGGGATGGCTACACCTTC
CASCAPGGDGYTF
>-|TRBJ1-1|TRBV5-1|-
TGCGCCAGCAGCTTGATAGCGGGGGGGGACGCTGAAGCTTTCTTT
CASSLIAGGDAEAFF